This entry lists 10 T cell receptor beta chains sequenced from one sample in a study of CD8 T cells in ankylosing spondylitis. One entry per CDR3 protein, called by TCRdb with MiXCR from the 5' RACE reads. The sample has 300,000 to 350,000 distinct CDR3 sequences, around 21% seen once. Sequencing was carried out using blood, either unsorted or a sorted T cell fraction (not recorded which). Every receptor here comes from a female donor with ankylosing spondylitis or in good health (not recorded which).

This clonotype was observed at least ten times. The V and J genes are TRBV3-1 and TRBJ1-5, with no clear D. CDR3 size: 13 residues. The ends were cut back, 1 base at V and 5 bases at J, with 6 bases in the middle. Looked up from germline, CDR1 is LGHDT and CDR2 is YNNKEL (reference sequence). The CDR3 region has the DNA TGTGCCAGCAGCCAAGGGTGGGATCAGCCCCAGCATTTT. This codes for CASSQGWDQPQHF.

The CDR3 DNA follows: TGCGCCAGCAGCCCTTATACCCGAACAGGATCTGGAAACACCATATATTTT. Protein product: CASSPYTRTGSGNTIYF. The chain joins TRBV5-1 to TRBJ1-3; possibly TRBD1 for D (5 bases). There are 17 residues in the CDR3. V lost 4 bases and J lost 1, with 18 bases in between. CDR1 and CDR2 (germline): SGHRS, YFSETQ.

This clonotype was observed a few times. The chain combines TRBV6-2 or TRBV6-3 with TRBJ2-3, with D unclear. The ends were cut back, 0 bases at V and 2 bases at J, with 9 bases in the middle. Looked up from germline, CDR1 is MNHEY and CDR2 is SVGEGT. The CDR3 runs 15 residues. This CDR3 is CASSYSKTDTDTQYF. CDR3 DNA sequence: TGTGCCAGCAGTTACTCGAAAACCGACACAGATACGCAGTATTTT.

The rearrangement links TRBV12-3 or TRBV12-4 to TRBJ2-1; the match to TRBD2 covers 8 bases. V was pared by 9 bases and J by 7 bases, with 20 bases of the junction left unmatched. This CDR3 has 17 residues. CDR3 nucleotides: TGTGCCAGTCCCGTACGGCGGAGACTAGCGACCAGGAATGAGCAGTTCTTC. It codes for CASPVRRRLATRNEQFF.

This clonotype was observed many times. This chain uses TRBV4-3 with TRBJ2-7; maybe TRBD1 (6 bases). V lost 4 bases and J lost 0, with 10 bases in between. CDR1 and CDR2 from the germline V gene are LGHNA and YSLEER. CDR3 length: 14 amino acids. CDR3 in DNA: TGCGCCAGCAGCCTCAGACAGGACTCCTACGAGCAGTACTTC. This codes for CASSLRQDSYEQYF.

This clonotype was seen a handful of times. The chain is built from TRBV20-1 and TRBJ2-3; 9 bases line up with TRBD2. The CDR3 runs 16 residues. In germline, CDR1 is DFQATT, CDR2 SNEGSKA (reference sequence). The V segment lost 3 bases and the J segment 3 bases; nucleotides outside the gene matches: 10. The DNA of the CDR3 is TGCAGTGCTAGTAATAGGGCGGGAGGGGCAACAGATACGCAGTATTTT. Residues: CSASNRAGGATDTQYF.

The chain uses TRBV25-1 and TRBJ1-2, with 7 bases aligning to TRBD1. Trimming at V came to 4 bases and at J to 7 bases, leaving 6 bases not matched to a gene. CDR1 MGHDK and CDR2 SYGVNS come from the germline V gene. CDR3 length equals 13 residues. CDR3: CASSVKQGSGYTF. In DNA, the CDR3 is TGTGCCAGCAGTGTTAAACAGGGGAGTGGCTACACCTTC.

This clonotype was recorded many times. V gene TRBV12-3 or TRBV12-4 combines with J gene TRBJ2-7; D possibly corresponds to TRBD1 (6 bases). Between the trimmed V and J ends, which lost 1 base and 0 bases, there was a span of 7 bases. CDR3 length: 14 amino acids. The CDR3 sequence is CASSLGTDSYEQYF. The CDR3 DNA follows: TGTGCCAGCAGTTTAGGGACAGACTCCTACGAGCAGTACTTC.

V gene TRBV28 combines with J gene TRBJ2-7; D is undetermined. V gave up 3 bases and J gave up 1 base, with 10 bases separating them. Germline lookup yields CDR1 MDHEN and CDR2 SYDVKM. This CDR3 has 14 residues. The CDR3 loop is CASSFPGPSYEQYF. Written as DNA, the CDR3 is TGTGCCAGCAGTTTCCCCGGACCTTCCTACGAGCAGTACTTC.

The chain joins TRBV2 to TRBJ1-1, with D unclear. The CDR3 has 15 residues. Between the trimmed V and J ends, which lost 0 bases and 0 bases, there was a span of 8 bases. CDR1 and CDR2 from the germline V gene are SNHLY and FYNNEI. The CDR3 DNA reads as TGTGCCAGCAGTGAAGCGAGGTTGGTGAACACTGAAGCTTTCTTT. It translates to CASSEARLVNTEAFF.